What follows are 4 T cell receptor beta chains derived from one specimen sequenced in a study of neurological immune-mediated disorders. Each CDR3 protein is one row after TCRdb ran MiXCR on the 5' RACE reads. The data contain some 60,000 distinct CDR3 sequences, around 10% of them singletons. This sample's time point: longitudinal time-point 2. The sequencing sample was made of PBMCs. These receptors originate from a man aged 25-40 years in good health.

This clonotype was counted ten times or more. This chain joins TRBV29-1 and TRBJ2-7, with 12 positions matching TRBD1. Germline V gene sequence: CDR1 SQVTM, CDR2 ANQGSEA. The CDR3 runs 16 residues. The junction had 3 bases not matched to a gene; V was cut back by 0 bases and J by 0 bases. This CDR3 reads CSVEDLGQGASYEQYF. The CDR3 nucleotides read TGCAGCGTTGAAGATCTGGGACAGGGGGCCTCCTACGAGCAGTACTTC.

This clonotype was detected many times. This sequence joins TRBV25-1 and TRBJ1-6; TRBD1 matches at 9 bases. The CDR3 has 15 residues. CDR1 MGHDK and CDR2 SYGVNS come from the germline V gene. V lost 3 bases and J lost 9; bases outside the gene matches: 6. The CDR3 loop is CASSDGQGSGSPLHF. The CDR3 nucleotides read TGTGCCAGCAGTGACGGACAGGGGTCGGGTTCACCCCTCCACTTT. Full variable domain (outside the CDR3, taken from reference TRBV25-1 and TRBJ1-6): EADIYQTPRYLVIGTGKKITLECSQTMGHDKMYWYQQDPGMELHLIHYSYGVNSTEKGDLSSESTVSRIRTEHFPLTLESARPSHTSQYLCASSDGQGSGSPLHFGNGTRLTVT.

This clonotype was recorded at least ten times. The chain is built from TRBV11-2 and TRBJ2-7; no firm D call. Germline V gives CDR1 SGHAT, CDR2 FQNNGV. V lost 3 bases and J lost 2, with 11 bases in between. This CDR3 is 14 amino acids long. The CDR3 nucleotides are TGTGCCAGCAGCTTTTATGGGCCTCCCTACGAGCAGTACTTC. This codes for CASSFYGPPYEQYF.

The sample holds many counts of this clonotype. The rearrangement links TRBV5-1 to TRBJ1-4; 8 nucleotides line up with TRBD1. With 0 bases clipped from V and 5 bases from J, the junction kept 3 bases outside the gene matches. The germline V gene has CDR1 SGHRS and CDR2 YFSETQ. This CDR3 spans 15 amino acids. The CDR3 nucleotides are TGCGCCAGCAGCTTGGCCGGGACAGGAAATGAAAAACTGTTTTTT. This codes for CASSLAGTGNEKLFF.